This T cell receptor beta chain was identified during a study of CD8 T cells in ankylosing spondylitis. One entry per CDR3 protein, called by TCRdb with MiXCR from the 5' RACE reads. This repertoire shows over 450,000 distinct CDR3 sequences, approximately 12% found once; its top ten account for under 7.5%. As regards this clonotype: Its antigen is unidentified.

Germline assignment: CDR1 SGHRS and CDR2 YFSETQ. The CDR3 runs to 16 residues. V was cut by 0 bases and J by 2 bases, with 13 bases left in between. Study results and limitations: What seemed typical of ankylosing spondylitis blood was a TCR beta motif built from several highly homologous variants. According to the report, clones linked to the disease were significantly enriched in matched synovial fluid samples taken from ankylosing spondylitis patients.

The gene calls are TRBV5-1 and TRBJ2-3; D is perhaps TRBD1 or TRBD2 (5 bases each). Sequencing input: blood, either unsorted or a sorted T cell fraction (not recorded which). The receptor was derived from a male donor with ankylosing spondylitis. The DNA for the CDR3 is TGCGCCAGCAGCTTGGCCCCAGGGACGAACACAGATACGCAGTATTTT. It specifies CASSLAPGTNTDTQYF.